This T cell receptor (beta chain) was observed in a study of T-cell memory formation after mild COVID-19 listed by TCRdb under 2021. For the wider study: Most TCR sequence clusters were specific to one of the two donors. In a couple of donors, T-cell clones that expanded and contracted after mild COVID-19 were tracked by sequencing TCRalpha and TCRbeta repertoires over time. Two young, previously healthy adult volunteers, one female and one male, were included in the cohort. The full study reports these points: Contracting CD4+ clones were located mainly in the CM and EM memory subsets, whereas CD8+ clones were found to be enriched in EMRA. SARS-CoV-2 specificity of the second-wave clones peaking on day 37 was not confirmed. From day 15 to 85, contracting clones showed balanced CD4/CD8 phenotypes, whereas a second wave of clones that expanded from day 15 to 37 leaned towards CD4+. Only two mild cases were covered in the study, and larger cohorts including severe cases with pre-infection samples were considered necessary. The detection of some responding clones in pre-infection memory suggests that pre-existing cross-reactive memory T cells joined the SARS-CoV-2 response.

Ficoll-Paque density gradient centrifugation was used to isolate PBMCs. In the case of this clonotype: Its specific antigen is unknown. Within one base of it there is no much larger clone, and no base qualities were kept.

Sequencing relied on an Illumina NovaSeq 6000. cDNA libraries for TCRalpha and TCRbeta were prepared by 5'RACE using constant-segment primers, with sample barcodes and unique molecular identifiers added. RNA was extracted from every sample with Trizol reagent. Libraries were amplified in two PCR steps, with a second sample barcode and Illumina TruSeq adapters added in the second step. Sequencing of the libraries was done on an Illumina NovaSeq, producing 2 x 150 bp paired-end reads. The study's processing was this. The reads were demultiplexed and collapsed into UMI-guided consensus sequences using migec v1.2.7. Using mixcr v2.1.11, UMI consensuses were aligned to TRA and TRB V and J templates and then assembled into clonotypes. A clonotype was counted as expanded or contracted only when both edgeR and NoisET called the clonotype significant, with the noise models trained on biological replicates. For edgeR calls, a false discovery rate-adjusted p below 0.01 and a log2 fold-change threshold of 1 were applied. As an exploratory analysis of dynamics, max-normalized trajectories of the 1000 most abundant clonotypes were examined with PCA combined with hierarchical clustering. The CD4 or CD8 phenotype of responding clones was assigned using the separately sequenced CD4+ and CD8+ repertoires. TCRdb ran its own pipeline on the public reads, namely fastp trimming at Q25 and MiXCR clone calling, and kept in-frame beta chains. Each record represents a unique CDR3 protein, reported with the most common genes and DNA among its rows. The V and J calls were determined by TCRdb, not by the authors. For this sample the table gives about 88,000 distinct CDR3 sequences, of which nearly 25% were detected only once. The ten biggest clones cover under 50% of the sample.

The CDR3 goes from the cysteine to the phenylalanine over 12 residues. Kept here is only the CDR3 DNA, which spans 36 bases and is read in frame from base 1. V is pruned by 8 bases and J by 5 bases, leaving 2 bases of the junction without a gene match. According to the germline V gene, CDR1 reads MNHEY and CDR2 reads SVGEGT. This receptor chain uses TRBV6-2 or TRBV6-3 and TRBJ2-5, with TRBD1 matching 10 junction bases. The TCR sequence derives from a man in his late teens or twenties who had mild COVID-19 (a few samples of this study predate the infection). The sample titles of this study are shuffled in the database, so cell type and time point are left out; the donor was told from shared clones. The sequenced sample consisted of PBMCs or a T cell subset sorted from them (not recorded which). DNA sequence: TGTGCCAGCGACAGGGGGCGCGAGACCCAGTACTTC. It specifies CASDRGRETQYF.